Described below is a single TCR beta chain sequence and its context. The sample belongs to a study of T cell changes during pregnancy in multiple sclerosis. The CDR3 is 14 residues long. Germline assignment: CDR1 SNHLY and CDR2 FYNNEI. The V and J ends lost 8 bases and 3 bases, in that order; junction bases with no gene match: 2. The data were produced by immunoSEQ multiplex PCR, yet TCRdb's version contains in-frame clones alone and is incomplete. The repertoire includes tens of thousands of clones, more than 70% of them detected once, and roughly 0.52% sits in the top ten. The J gene is TRBJ2-2, the V gene TRBV2; 11 bases agree with TRBD2. The sequence derives from a female donor with multiple sclerosis, enrolled in a pregnancy study. The starting material was CD4+ T cells from peripheral blood mononuclear cells, obtained in the first trimester of pregnancy. The CDR3 is CASGGLADTGELFF. The CDR3 DNA sequence: TGTGCCAGCGGGGGACTAGCGGACACCGGGGAGCTGTTTTTT.